This TCR beta chain was sequenced in a study of blood T cells in healthy people across ages. CDR1 MNHNY and CDR2 SVGAGI come from the germline V gene (reference sequence). The CDR3 length is 16 residues. The junction had 9 bases not matched to a gene; V was cut back by 4 bases and J by 3 bases. This clonotype was detected a few times. A second about 6 to 12 cycle PCR used barcoded and J-beta primers. MiXCR, applied by TCRdb to the 5' RACE reads, yields one record per CDR3 protein. The profile shows 700,000 to 900,000 distinct CDR3 sequences, around 25% of them singletons. This sample also belongs to another study, concerning T cells of mothers and their children.

The receptor was derived from a boy between 10 and 17 years old in good health. Sequenced input: blood. The V call is TRBV6-6, the J call TRBJ2-7; 10 bases map to TRBD2. CDR3 region: CASSWVGAGGSYEQYF. The CDR3 DNA reads TGTGCCAGCAGTTGGGTTGGAGCGGGGGGGAGCTACGAGCAGTACTTC.